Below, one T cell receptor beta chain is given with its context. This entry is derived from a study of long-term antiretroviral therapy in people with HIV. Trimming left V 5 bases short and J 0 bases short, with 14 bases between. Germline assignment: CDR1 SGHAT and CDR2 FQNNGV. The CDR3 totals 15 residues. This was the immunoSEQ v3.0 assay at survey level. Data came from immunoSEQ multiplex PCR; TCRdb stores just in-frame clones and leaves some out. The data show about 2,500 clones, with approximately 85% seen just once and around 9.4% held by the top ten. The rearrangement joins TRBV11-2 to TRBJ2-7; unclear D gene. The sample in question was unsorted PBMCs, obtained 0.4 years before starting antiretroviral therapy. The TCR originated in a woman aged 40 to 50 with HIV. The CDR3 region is CASSANPGSSYEQYF. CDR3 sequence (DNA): TGTGCCAGCAGCGCCAACCCGGGTAGCTCCTACGAGCAGTACTTC.